The 26 T cell receptor beta chains in this list originate from one sample, sequenced in a study of human T cells and chemical hapten exposure. Time point of the sample: patch test 1, 2 weeks after DPC sensitization. Treatment in this sample: therapeutic diphenylcyclopropenone sensitization with weekly scalp DPC. TCRdb fed the RACE reads into MiXCR, producing one record per CDR3 protein. The sample records approximately 90,000 distinct CDR3 sequences, roughly a tenth being singletons. Material: whole blood, obtained in connection with sensitization to the hapten diphenylcyclopropenone (DPC). The receptors were gathered from a man aged 40-49 years with alopecia areata. Some clones in this sample may be carry-over from other donors' samples.

In this sample, this clonotype turned up many times. The gene calls are TRBV7-3 and TRBJ1-1; no definite D call. With 1 base removed from V and 0 bases from J, the gap between germline ends came to 3 bases. CDR3 size: 13 residues. The germline gives CDR1 SGHTA, CDR2 FQGTGA. CDR3 in amino acids: CASSLNVNTEAFF. Here the CDR3 DNA reads TGTGCCAGCAGCTTAAATGTGAACACTGAAGCTTTCTTT.

This clonotype was observed a few times. V usage is TRBV4-1 and J usage is TRBJ1-3; D gene uncertain. The V and J ends lost 0 bases and 4 bases respectively, with 13 bases between them. Looked up from germline, CDR1 is MGHRA and CDR2 is YSYEKL. The CDR3 spans 16 residues. CDR3 region: CASSQESGMSGNTIYF. CDR3 bases: TGCGCCAGCAGCCAAGAGTCGGGGATGTCGGGAAACACCATATATTTT.

The V gene is TRBV4-3, the J gene TRBJ2-3; 7 bases are shared with TRBD2. The CDR3 extends over 16 amino acids. The junction had 7 bases not matched to a gene; V was cut back by 1 base and J by 3 bases. Germline assignment: CDR1 LGHNA and CDR2 YSLEER. The CDR3 DNA reads TGCGCCAGCAGCCAAGGGGGTAGCGGGTTTACAGATACGCAGTATTTT. It codes for CASSQGGSGFTDTQYF.

This clonotype has a count of ten or more. The chain is built from TRBV20-1 and TRBJ2-7; 9 nucleotides align to TRBD2. The CDR3 has 14 amino acids. V was pared by 7 bases and J by 2 bases, with 9 bases of the junction left unmatched. Germline V gives CDR1 DFQATT, CDR2 SNEGSKA (reference sequence). CDR3 nucleotides: TGCAGTGTCGATTCTGGACTAGCGCCCTACGAGCAGTACTTC. Encoded protein: CSVDSGLAPYEQYF.

This chain joins TRBV6-5 and TRBJ2-2; maybe TRBD2 (5 bases). Trimming removed 0 bases from V and 4 bases from J, with 9 bases in between. Germline assignment: CDR1 MNHEY and CDR2 SVGAGI. The CDR3 has 15 residues. The CDR3 here is CASSYSAAATGELFF. The CDR3 DNA reads as TGTGCCAGCAGTTACTCGGCAGCGGCCACCGGGGAGCTGTTTTTT.

The V and J genes are TRBV28 and TRBJ1-1; a weak D match, TRBD1 (5 bases). CDR3 length: 15 amino acids. V was pared by 4 bases and J by 2 bases, with 14 bases between. In germline, CDR1 is MDHEN, CDR2 SYDVKM. The CDR3 bases are TGTGCCAGCAGTTCTGAGACAGCGAGCAACACTGAAGCTTTCTTT. Translation gives CASSSETASNTEAFF.

The table lists this clonotype with a few counts. The chain combines TRBV9 with TRBJ2-2, with no clear D. CDR1 is SGDLS, CDR2 YYNGEE, per germline. CDR3 size: 13 residues. V lost 3 bases and J lost 2, with 5 bases in between. The CDR3 here is CASSDFNTGELFF. DNA for the CDR3: TGTGCCAGCAGCGATTTCAACACCGGGGAGCTGTTTTTT.

This clonotype was found a few times. The chain has TRBV12-3 or TRBV12-4 and TRBJ2-3; 8 nucleotides align to TRBD2. V was clipped by 3 bases and J by 10 bases; unmatched bases: 6. This CDR3 region has 13 residues. This chain's CDR3 is CASSLDGGRSQYF. In DNA form, the CDR3 reads TGTGCCAGCAGTTTGGATGGCGGGAGGTCGCAGTATTTT.

This rearrangement joins TRBV7-6 to TRBJ1-2, with D hard to call. Germline CDR1 SGHVS, CDR2 FNYEAQ. The CDR3 consists of 18 residues. V was trimmed by 1 base and J by 4 bases, leaving 22 bases between them. The CDR3 DNA reads as TGTGCCAGCAGCTTAGGTCTGGGCAGACACACAGAGATCTATGGCTACACCTTC. Its protein product is CASSLGLGRHTEIYGYTF.

A few counts support this clonotype. The chain couples TRBV29-1 to TRBJ2-6; D may be TRBD2 (6 bases). The CDR3 runs 15 residues. Trimming took off 3 bases at V and 4 bases at J, with 13 bases between the two ends. CDR1 is SQVTM, CDR2 ANQGSEA, per germline. The CDR3 DNA is TGCAGCGTTGAGGGCGGGGCTCCCGGGGCCAACGTCCTGACTTTC. This encodes CSVEGGAPGANVLTF.

The V call is TRBV10-3, the J call TRBJ1-2; 9 nucleotides align to TRBD1. The CDR3 has 13 residues. Germline V gene sequence: CDR1 ENHRY, CDR2 SYGVKD. With V trimmed by 6 bases and J by 2 bases, 1 base remained unmatched. CDR3: CAIRGTGNYGYTF. Here the CDR3 DNA reads TGTGCCATCAGGGGGACAGGGAACTATGGCTACACCTTC.

This clonotype was detected only a few times. The J gene is TRBJ1-1, the V gene TRBV7-8; 7 bases fit TRBD1. This CDR3 region has 15 residues. The V segment lost 5 bases and the J segment 4 bases; nucleotides outside the gene matches: 10. Per germline, CDR1 SGHVS and CDR2 FQNEAQ. In DNA form, the CDR3 reads TGTGCCAGCAGCCCATTGAACAGGGGAATCACTGAAGCTTTCTTT. This codes for CASSPLNRGITEAFF.

This clonotype was found a few times. This chain joins TRBV28 and TRBJ2-7, with TRBD2 identical over 9 bases. The CDR3 is 15 amino acids. Germline loops: CDR1 MDHEN, CDR2 SYDVKM. Germline trimming cut 4 bases from V and 2 bases from J; bases unmatched to any gene: 6. CDR3: CASSSPASGAYEQYF. CDR3 DNA sequence: TGTGCCAGCAGTTCCCCGGCTAGCGGGGCCTACGAGCAGTACTTC.

This clonotype was found a few times. This chain connects TRBV6-1 to TRBJ2-1; D is perhaps TRBD2 (5 bases). Trimming left V 6 bases short and J 0 bases short, with 12 bases between. The CDR3 has 15 residues. Germline CDR1 is MNHNS and CDR2 is SASEGT. The CDR3 here is CASRSSISSYNEQFF. The CDR3 bases are TGTGCCAGCAGATCTAGCATTTCCTCCTACAATGAGCAGTTCTTC.

This clonotype has at least ten counts. The chain couples TRBV29-1 to TRBJ2-7; TRBD1 agrees at 7 bases. The CDR3 spans 17 residues. Germline CDR1 is SQVTM and CDR2 is ANQGSEA. V was clipped by 7 bases and J by 2 bases; unmatched bases: 20. DNA for the CDR3: TGCAGCGACCCCCTGTGGCTTTTGGGACAGACAACCTACGAGCAGTACTTC. It is translated as CSDPLWLLGQTTYEQYF.

This clonotype was counted only a few times. The rearrangement uses TRBV7-2 and TRBJ2-3; 11 positions agree with TRBD1. Per germline, CDR1 SGHTA and CDR2 FQGNSA. The length of the CDR3 is 20 residues. With V trimmed by 2 bases and J by 1 base, 14 bases remained unmatched. CDR3 sequence: CASSLKSWTGGPPRTDTQYF. The CDR3 DNA reads as TGTGCCAGCAGCTTAAAGTCCTGGACAGGGGGCCCACCACGCACAGATACGCAGTATTTT. Supplemented by reference TRBV7-2 and TRBJ2-3, the full variable domain reads GAGVSQSPSNKVTEKGKDVELRCDPISGHTALYWYRQSLGQGLEFLIYFQGNSAPDKSGLPSDRFSAERTGGSVSTLTIQRTQQEDSAVYLCASSLKSWTGGPPRTDTQYFGPGTRLTVL.

This clonotype was detected ten times or more. The J gene is TRBJ1-5, the V gene TRBV7-6; perhaps TRBD1 as D (5 bases). CDR1 is SGHVS, CDR2 FNYEAQ, per germline. The CDR3 loop spans 16 amino acids. Trimming took off 4 bases at V and 3 bases at J, with 16 bases between the two ends. The CDR3 nucleotides are TGTGCCAGCAGCTCTGGTCCCGGGACGGTCAATCAGCCCCAGCATTTT. Its protein is CASSSGPGTVNQPQHF.

The chain combines TRBV19 with TRBJ2-2; 13 bases match TRBD2. Germline V lookup: CDR1 LNHDA, CDR2 SQIVND (reference sequence). The CDR3 consists of 17 residues. With 7 bases clipped from V and 3 bases from J, the junction kept 8 bases outside the gene matches. Here the CDR3 reads CASTPLAGGPDTGELFF. DNA for the CDR3: TGTGCCAGTACCCCACTAGCGGGAGGGCCAGACACCGGGGAGCTGTTTTTT. Complete variable domain (other parts from reference TRBV19 and TRBJ2-2): DGGITQSPKYLFRKEGQNVTLSCEQNLNHDAMYWYRQDPGQGLRLIYYSQIVNDFQKGDIAEGYSVSREKKESFPLTVTSAQKNPTAFYLCASTPLAGGPDTGELFFGEGSRLTVL.

This clonotype was counted ten times or more. The rearrangement uses TRBV9 and TRBJ2-7; D call uncertain. The germline gives CDR1 SGDLS, CDR2 YYNGEE. V dropped 0 bases and J dropped 13 bases, with 11 bases sitting between them. The CDR3 covers 11 residues. The CDR3 sequence is CASSVAGPPYV. The CDR3 DNA sequence: TGTGCCAGCAGCGTAGCAGGACCCCCTTACGTC.

This clonotype showed up many times. The V and J genes are TRBV19 and TRBJ1-5; TRBD1 matches 8 bases. This CDR3 has 14 residues. Looked up from germline, CDR1 is LNHDA and CDR2 is SQIVND (reference sequence). V trimming: 7 bases; J trimming: 5 bases; junction bases outside the gene matches: 7. The CDR3 nucleotides are TGTGCCAGTAAGGACAGGGTCTTTGATCAGCCCCAGCATTTT. This translates into CASKDRVFDQPQHF. The whole variable domain, remainder taken from reference TRBV19 and TRBJ1-5, is DGGITQSPKYLFRKEGQNVTLSCEQNLNHDAMYWYRQDPGQGLRLIYYSQIVNDFQKGDIAEGYSVSREKKESFPLTVTSAQKNPTAFYLCASKDRVFDQPQHFGDGTRLSIL.

This clonotype was counted between two and nine times. The chain employs TRBV19 and TRBJ1-1; D uncertain. Germline CDR1 LNHDA, CDR2 SQIVND (reference sequence). Trimming stripped 5 bases from V and 1 base from J, with 11 bases between. The CDR3 runs to 14 residues. The CDR3 spells CASSPGFRNTEAFF. In DNA, the CDR3 is TGTGCCAGTAGTCCCGGATTTAGGAACACTGAAGCTTTCTTT.

This chain joins TRBV3-1 and TRBJ2-3, with 8 nucleotides matching TRBD1. The CDR3 sequence is 16 residues long. Trimming at V came to 1 base and at J to 5 bases, leaving 8 bases not matched to a gene. The germline V gene has CDR1 LGHDT and CDR2 YNNKEL (reference sequence). CDR3 nucleotides: TGTGCCAGCAGCCAAGTGGTTCAGGGGGCGGGAGATACGCAGTATTTT. Its translation is CASSQVVQGAGDTQYF.

This clonotype was seen more than once but under ten times. CDR3 nucleotide sequence: TGTGCCAGCAACCTAGCGGTCGGAGGGACCCAGTACTTC. Its translation: CASNLAVGGTQYF. V and J are TRBV6-2 or TRBV6-3 and TRBJ2-5; 7 bases align to TRBD2. The CDR3 extends over 13 amino acids. The V segment lost 7 bases and the J segment 7 bases; nucleotides outside the gene matches: 9. Germline V gene lookup returns CDR1 MNHEY and CDR2 SVGEGT.

The chain has TRBV10-3 and TRBJ2-1; 12 bases agree with TRBD2. Looked up from germline, CDR1 is ENHRY and CDR2 is SYGVKD. This CDR3 contains 18 residues. The V gene end was trimmed by 3 bases and the J gene end by 2 bases; junction bases not matched to a gene: 8. The CDR3 DNA sequence: TGTGCCATCAGTGACCTCGCACTAGCGGGAGGAGCCTACAATGAGCAGTTCTTC. This codes for CAISDLALAGGAYNEQFF.

This clonotype was detected only a few times. This rearrangement joins TRBV29-1 to TRBJ2-7; D is unresolved. V was clipped by 4 bases and J by 1 base, with 8 bases between them. The CDR3 has 12 amino acids. Germline CDR1 and CDR2: SQVTM and ANQGSEA. The CDR3 sequence: CSVVRGSYEQYF. In DNA form, the CDR3 reads TGCAGCGTTGTGCGCGGATCCTACGAGCAGTACTTC.

The chain carries TRBV6-5 and TRBJ2-1; the D is unclear. The CDR3 is made up of 16 amino acids. CDR1 MNHEY and CDR2 SVGAGI come from the germline V gene. V was cut by 0 bases and J by 1 base, with 10 bases left in between. The CDR3 loop reads CASSYSIEGSYNEQFF. The CDR3, as DNA: TGTGCCAGCAGTTACTCGATAGAAGGGTCCTACAATGAGCAGTTCTTC.